These T cell receptor beta chains were read from a single sample in a study of T cells in Graves' hyperthyroidism and ophthalmopathy. TCRdb itself ran the multiplex PCR reads through MiXCR, one entry per CDR3 protein. This table has some 800,000 distinct CDR3 sequences, about two fifths appearing once. The sequenced sample consisted of blood. These receptor sequences come from a young man with Graves' hyperthyroidism. Each CDR3 is given with its conserved first and last residue. The order of the fields is J gene, D gene, V gene, clone size, CDR3 DNA, CDR3 protein. The D gene is left open where the match is weak. Not every row has a clone size; where given, it reads once, few, many or a size class.

j_call: TRBJ1-5
d_call: -
v_call: TRBV10-3
clone_size: once
cdr3_nt: TGTGCCACCGGGGCAGGGGTAATCAATCAGCCCCAGCATTTT
cdr3_aa: CATGAGVINQPQHF

j_call: TRBJ2-7
d_call: -
v_call: TRBV4-3
clone_size: few
cdr3_nt: TGCGCCAGCAGCCAAGCGCTGGAGAACTCCTACGAGCAGTACTTC
cdr3_aa: CASSQALENSYEQYF

j_call: TRBJ1-1
d_call: -
v_call: TRBV11-2
clone_size: once
cdr3_nt: TGTGCCAGCAGCTTTGAGGAGACGGCTACTGAAGCTTTCTTT
cdr3_aa: CASSFEETATEAFF

j_call: TRBJ1-1
d_call: TRBD1
v_call: TRBV5-1
clone_size: few
cdr3_nt: TGCGCCAGCAGTTTCACAGGGGGTAGTGAAGCTTTCTTT
cdr3_aa: CASSFTGGSEAFF

j_call: TRBJ2-7
d_call: -
v_call: TRBV7-2
clone_size: many
cdr3_nt: TGTGCCAGCAGCTCCGACAGGAGAAACTACGAGCAGTACTTC
cdr3_aa: CASSSDRRNYEQYF

j_call: TRBJ1-2
d_call: TRBD1
v_call: TRBV4-1
clone_size: few
cdr3_nt: TGCGCCAGCAGCCAAGAGCAGGGACAGAACTATGGCTACACCTTC
cdr3_aa: CASSQEQGQNYGYTF

j_call: TRBJ2-2
d_call: -
v_call: TRBV20-1
clone_size: -
cdr3_nt: TGCAGTGCTAGAGCGGTTTCGGGTGTAGGGGAGCTGTTTTTT
cdr3_aa: CSARAVSGVGELFF

j_call: TRBJ2-7
d_call: TRBD1
v_call: TRBV13
clone_size: few
cdr3_nt: TGTGCCAGCAACACGGGACAGTCCTACGAGCAGTACTTC
cdr3_aa: CASNTGQSYEQYF

j_call: TRBJ1-2
d_call: TRBD1
v_call: TRBV7-2
clone_size: many
cdr3_nt: TGTGCCAGCAGTTTACGACAGGGATCTAACTATGGCTACACCTTC
cdr3_aa: CASSLRQGSNYGYTF

j_call: TRBJ2-5
d_call: -
v_call: TRBV12-3/TRBV12-4
clone_size: few
cdr3_nt: TGTGCCAGCAGTCCGACAGGCCCAAATAGGGAGACCCAGTACTTC
cdr3_aa: CASSPTGPNRETQYF

j_call: TRBJ1-5
d_call: -
v_call: TRBV12-3/TRBV12-4
clone_size: few
cdr3_nt: TGTGCCAGCAGTCCTTCCCGAGGCCAGCCCCAGCATTTT
cdr3_aa: CASSPSRGQPQHF

j_call: TRBJ2-6
d_call: -
v_call: TRBV7-2
clone_size: -
cdr3_nt: TGTGCCAGCAGCTACGGGACCTCTGGGGCCAACGTCCTGACTTTC
cdr3_aa: CASSYGTSGANVLTF

j_call: TRBJ2-2
d_call: -
v_call: TRBV7-2
clone_size: -
cdr3_nt: TGTGCCAGCAGCTTAGTCGCAGGGATTACCGGGGAGCTGTTTTTT
cdr3_aa: CASSLVAGITGELFF

j_call: TRBJ2-7
d_call: -
v_call: TRBV20-1
clone_size: many
cdr3_nt: TGCAGTGCCCCATGGGACGAGCAGTACTTC
cdr3_aa: CSAPWDEQYF

j_call: TRBJ2-7
d_call: -
v_call: TRBV5-1
clone_size: -
cdr3_nt: TGCGCCAGCAGCTATGACGTGTCCTACGAGCAGTACTTC
cdr3_aa: CASSYDVSYEQYF

j_call: TRBJ1-3
d_call: -
v_call: TRBV4-1
clone_size: few
cdr3_nt: TGCGCCAGCAGCCCGTTCTGGGACGCTAACTCTGGAAACACCATATATTTT
cdr3_aa: CASSPFWDANSGNTIYF

j_call: TRBJ2-2
d_call: -
v_call: TRBV9
clone_size: -
cdr3_nt: TGTGCCAGCAGCGTAGAGGGCGTGAACACCGGGGAGCTGTTTTTT
cdr3_aa: CASSVEGVNTGELFF

j_call: TRBJ1-1
d_call: -
v_call: TRBV9
clone_size: few
cdr3_nt: TGTGCCAGCAGTTACTTAGACCGACAGAACACTGAAGCTTTCTTT
cdr3_aa: CASSYLDRQNTEAFF

j_call: TRBJ2-7
d_call: -
v_call: TRBV29-1
clone_size: -
cdr3_nt: TGCAGCGTTGGACAGGTGGACAGATCTCCTTACGAGCAGTACTTC
cdr3_aa: CSVGQVDRSPYEQYF

j_call: TRBJ1-3
d_call: -
v_call: TRBV7-2
clone_size: many
cdr3_nt: TGTGCCAGCAGCCCAGAGCGAGGATCGGGAAACACCATATATTTT
cdr3_aa: CASSPERGSGNTIYF

j_call: TRBJ2-5
d_call: TRBD2
v_call: TRBV12-3/TRBV12-4
clone_size: -
cdr3_nt: TGTGCCAGCAGTTTGAAGGCGGGGGGGCAAGAGACCCAGTACTTC
cdr3_aa: CASSLKAGGQETQYF

j_call: TRBJ1-5
d_call: -
v_call: TRBV20-1
clone_size: many
cdr3_nt: TGCAGTGCTAGAGAGGCAGGGTCAGACTACCAGCCCCAGCATTTT
cdr3_aa: CSAREAGSDYQPQHF

j_call: TRBJ2-7
d_call: -
v_call: TRBV7-6
clone_size: -
cdr3_nt: TGTGCCAGCAGCTTAGCGGGCACCTCCTACGAGCAGTGCTTC
cdr3_aa: CASSLAGTSYEQCF

j_call: TRBJ2-7
d_call: TRBD2
v_call: TRBV5-6
clone_size: few
cdr3_nt: TGTGCCAGCAGCCCTGACCAGGCTAGCGGATTCTACGAGCAGTACTTC
cdr3_aa: CASSPDQASGFYEQYF

j_call: TRBJ1-6
d_call: TRBD1
v_call: TRBV6-5
clone_size: -
cdr3_nt: TGTGCCAGCAGTCCCCCGGGACAGGGCGTTCCACCCCTCCACTTT
cdr3_aa: CASSPPGQGVPPLHF

j_call: TRBJ1-6
d_call: -
v_call: TRBV4-1
clone_size: -
cdr3_nt: TGCGCCAGCAGCCAAGTTGAGGGAAGGGATTCACCCCTCCACTTT
cdr3_aa: CASSQVEGRDSPLHF

j_call: TRBJ2-6
d_call: -
v_call: TRBV2
clone_size: many
cdr3_nt: TGTGCCAGCGAATACTCCCAATCTTCTGGGGCCAACGTCCTGACTTTC
cdr3_aa: CASEYSQSSGANVLTF

j_call: TRBJ2-5
d_call: -
v_call: TRBV12-3/TRBV12-4
clone_size: -
cdr3_nt: TGTGCCAGCAGTGTCACCGTGGGGGAGACCCAGTACTTC
cdr3_aa: CASSVTVGETQYF

j_call: TRBJ2-5
d_call: -
v_call: TRBV11-2
clone_size: -
cdr3_nt: TGTGCCAGCAGGCTCCCCGGGGAGACCCAGTACTTC
cdr3_aa: CASRLPGETQYF

j_call: TRBJ2-2
d_call: -
v_call: TRBV12-3/TRBV12-4
clone_size: -
cdr3_nt: TGTGCCAGCAGACCCCCCACAGGGGAGCTGTTTTTT
cdr3_aa: CASRPPTGELFF

j_call: TRBJ2-7
d_call: TRBD1
v_call: TRBV29-1
clone_size: -
cdr3_nt: TGCAGCCGGGACAGGGTAAAATCCTACGAGCAGTACTTC
cdr3_aa: CSRDRVKSYEQYF

j_call: TRBJ1-5
d_call: -
v_call: TRBV7-2
clone_size: few
cdr3_nt: TGTGCCAGCAGCTTAAGGAAGGGGAGTGGTGGCAATCAGCCCCAGCATTTT
cdr3_aa: CASSLRKGSGGNQPQHF

j_call: TRBJ2-2
d_call: TRBD1
v_call: TRBV10-3
clone_size: -
cdr3_nt: TGTGCCAGCAGCGAGATGGGGACAGTTAGTTACACCGGGGAGCTGTTTTTT
cdr3_aa: CASSEMGTVSYTGELFF

j_call: TRBJ2-7
d_call: TRBD2
v_call: TRBV7-2
clone_size: many
cdr3_nt: TGTGCCAGCAGCTCGGGGGGATGGGAGCAGTACTTC
cdr3_aa: CASSSGGWEQYF

j_call: TRBJ1-1
d_call: -
v_call: TRBV10-3
clone_size: -
cdr3_nt: TGTGCCATCAGTGAGTCCCCCGGTAGGGGCACTGAAGCTTTCTTT
cdr3_aa: CAISESPGRGTEAFF

j_call: TRBJ1-1
d_call: -
v_call: TRBV5-6
clone_size: -
cdr3_nt: TGTGCCAGCGTCCTGACAGTTCTCATGAACACTGAAGCTTTCTTT
cdr3_aa: CASVLTVLMNTEAFF

j_call: TRBJ2-5
d_call: TRBD2
v_call: TRBV3-1
clone_size: few
cdr3_nt: TGTGCCAGCAGCGTCCTAGCGGGGGGCCAAGAGACCCAGTACTTC
cdr3_aa: CASSVLAGGQETQYF

j_call: TRBJ1-1
d_call: -
v_call: TRBV2
clone_size: many
cdr3_nt: TGTGCCAGCAACGGTGGAGGGCACACTGAAGCTTTCTTT
cdr3_aa: CASNGGGHTEAFF

j_call: TRBJ1-1
d_call: -
v_call: TRBV7-2
clone_size: many
cdr3_nt: TGTGCCAGCAGCTTAGAAGACTCAGGGACCACTGAAGCTTTCTTT
cdr3_aa: CASSLEDSGTTEAFF

j_call: TRBJ2-7
d_call: TRBD2
v_call: TRBV7-3
clone_size: -
cdr3_nt: TGTGCCAGCAGCGAGGGGACTAGCGGGAAAGTTGGTGTCTACGAGCAGTACTTC
cdr3_aa: CASSEGTSGKVGVYEQYF

j_call: TRBJ2-7
d_call: TRBD2
v_call: TRBV25-1
clone_size: -
cdr3_nt: TGTGCCAGCGGGACTAGCGGGCGGTCCTACGAGCAGTACTTC
cdr3_aa: CASGTSGRSYEQYF

j_call: TRBJ1-2
d_call: -
v_call: TRBV10-3
clone_size: many
cdr3_nt: TGTGCCATCAGTGGTCGCACGCCGGACTATGGCTACACCTTC
cdr3_aa: CAISGRTPDYGYTF

j_call: TRBJ2-5
d_call: -
v_call: TRBV5-4
clone_size: -
cdr3_nt: TGTGCCAGCAGCCCCCCAGGAAACGAAGAGACCCAGTACTTC
cdr3_aa: CASSPPGNEETQYF

j_call: TRBJ2-3
d_call: -
v_call: TRBV5-4
clone_size: few
cdr3_nt: TGTGCCAGCAGCTGGGGGACAGATACGCAGTATTTT
cdr3_aa: CASSWGTDTQYF

j_call: TRBJ2-7
d_call: TRBD1
v_call: TRBV7-2
clone_size: -
cdr3_nt: TGCGCCAGCAGCCAATACCCGACAGGGCCGAGATGGGAGCAGTACTTC
cdr3_aa: CASSQYPTGPRWEQYF

j_call: TRBJ1-2
d_call: -
v_call: TRBV29-1
clone_size: -
cdr3_nt: TGCAGCGTTGCGGAGGGGGTCTATGGCTACACCTTC
cdr3_aa: CSVAEGVYGYTF

j_call: TRBJ2-2
d_call: -
v_call: TRBV10-3
clone_size: many
cdr3_nt: TGTGCCATCAGGACAGTTCCTTTTAACACCGGGGAGCTGTTTTTT
cdr3_aa: CAIRTVPFNTGELFF

j_call: TRBJ1-2
d_call: -
v_call: TRBV15
clone_size: -
cdr3_nt: TGTGCCACCAGCAGAGATCGCTCTCAGGGGAATAACGGCTACACCTTC
cdr3_aa: CATSRDRSQGNNGYTF

j_call: TRBJ2-5
d_call: TRBD2
v_call: TRBV20-1
clone_size: few
cdr3_nt: TGCAGTGCTAGAGTCCCGCGGGAGGCTCAGGGACCTACTTACTTC
cdr3_aa: CSARVPREAQGPTYF

j_call: TRBJ1-2
d_call: -
v_call: TRBV7-9
clone_size: few
cdr3_nt: TGTGCCAGCAGATTCTCGCCGGGGGGCTATGGCTACACCTTC
cdr3_aa: CASRFSPGGYGYTF